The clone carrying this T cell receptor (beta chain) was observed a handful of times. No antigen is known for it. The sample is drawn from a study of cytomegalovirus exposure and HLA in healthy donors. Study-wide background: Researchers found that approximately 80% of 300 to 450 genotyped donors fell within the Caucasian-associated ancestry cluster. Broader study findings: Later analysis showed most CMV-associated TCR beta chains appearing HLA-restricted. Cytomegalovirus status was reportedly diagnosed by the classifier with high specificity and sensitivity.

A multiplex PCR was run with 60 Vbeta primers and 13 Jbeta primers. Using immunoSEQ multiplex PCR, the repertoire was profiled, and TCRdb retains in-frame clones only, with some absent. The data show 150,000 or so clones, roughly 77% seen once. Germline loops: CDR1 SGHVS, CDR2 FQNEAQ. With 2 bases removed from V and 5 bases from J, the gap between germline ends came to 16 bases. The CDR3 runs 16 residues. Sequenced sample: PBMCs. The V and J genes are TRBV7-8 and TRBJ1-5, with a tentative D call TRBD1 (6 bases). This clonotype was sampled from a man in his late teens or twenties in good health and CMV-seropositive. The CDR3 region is CASSLSVRGADQPQHF. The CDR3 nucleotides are TGTGCCAGCAGCTTATCGGTCAGGGGAGCGGATCAGCCCCAGCATTTT.